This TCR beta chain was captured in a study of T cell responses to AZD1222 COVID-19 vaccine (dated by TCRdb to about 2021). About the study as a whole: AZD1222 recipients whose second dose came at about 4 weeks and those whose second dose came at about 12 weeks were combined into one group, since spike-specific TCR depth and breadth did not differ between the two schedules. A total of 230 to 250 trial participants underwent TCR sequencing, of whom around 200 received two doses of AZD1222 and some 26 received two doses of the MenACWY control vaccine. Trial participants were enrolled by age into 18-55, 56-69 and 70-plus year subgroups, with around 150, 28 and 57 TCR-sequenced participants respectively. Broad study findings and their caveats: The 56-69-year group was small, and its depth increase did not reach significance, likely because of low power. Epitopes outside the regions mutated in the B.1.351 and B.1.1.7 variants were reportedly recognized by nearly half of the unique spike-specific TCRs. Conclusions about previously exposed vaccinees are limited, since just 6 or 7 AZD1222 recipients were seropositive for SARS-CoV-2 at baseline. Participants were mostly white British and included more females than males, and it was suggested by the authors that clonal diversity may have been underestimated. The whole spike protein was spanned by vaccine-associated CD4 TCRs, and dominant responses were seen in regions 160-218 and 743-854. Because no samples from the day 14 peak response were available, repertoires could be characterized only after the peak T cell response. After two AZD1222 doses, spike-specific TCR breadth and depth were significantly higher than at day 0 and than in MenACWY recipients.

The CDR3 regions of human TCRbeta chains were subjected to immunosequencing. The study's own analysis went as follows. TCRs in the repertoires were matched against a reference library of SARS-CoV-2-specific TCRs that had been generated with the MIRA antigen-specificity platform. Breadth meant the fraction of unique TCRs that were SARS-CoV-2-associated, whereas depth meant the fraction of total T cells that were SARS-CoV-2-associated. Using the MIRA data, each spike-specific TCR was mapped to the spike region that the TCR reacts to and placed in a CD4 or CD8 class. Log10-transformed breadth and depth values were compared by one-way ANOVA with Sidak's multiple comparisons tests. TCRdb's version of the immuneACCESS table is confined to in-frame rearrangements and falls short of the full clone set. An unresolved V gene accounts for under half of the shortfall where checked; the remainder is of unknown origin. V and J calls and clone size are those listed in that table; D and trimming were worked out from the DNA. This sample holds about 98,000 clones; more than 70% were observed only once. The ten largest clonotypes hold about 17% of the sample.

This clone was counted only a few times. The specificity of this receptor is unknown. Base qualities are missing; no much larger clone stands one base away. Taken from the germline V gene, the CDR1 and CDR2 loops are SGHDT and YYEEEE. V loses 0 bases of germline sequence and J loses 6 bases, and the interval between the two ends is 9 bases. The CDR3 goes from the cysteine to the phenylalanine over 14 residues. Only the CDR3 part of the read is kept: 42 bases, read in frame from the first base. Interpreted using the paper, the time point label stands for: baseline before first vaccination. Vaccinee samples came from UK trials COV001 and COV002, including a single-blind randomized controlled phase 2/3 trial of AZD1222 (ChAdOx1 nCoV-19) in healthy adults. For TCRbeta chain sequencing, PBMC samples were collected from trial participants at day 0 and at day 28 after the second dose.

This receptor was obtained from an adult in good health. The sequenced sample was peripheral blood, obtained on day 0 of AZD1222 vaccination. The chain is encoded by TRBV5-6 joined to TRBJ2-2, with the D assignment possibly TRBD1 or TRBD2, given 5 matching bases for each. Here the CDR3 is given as CASSLAWGPGELFF. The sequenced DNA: TGTGCCAGCAGCTTGGCTTGGGGACCCGGGGAGCTGTTTTTT.